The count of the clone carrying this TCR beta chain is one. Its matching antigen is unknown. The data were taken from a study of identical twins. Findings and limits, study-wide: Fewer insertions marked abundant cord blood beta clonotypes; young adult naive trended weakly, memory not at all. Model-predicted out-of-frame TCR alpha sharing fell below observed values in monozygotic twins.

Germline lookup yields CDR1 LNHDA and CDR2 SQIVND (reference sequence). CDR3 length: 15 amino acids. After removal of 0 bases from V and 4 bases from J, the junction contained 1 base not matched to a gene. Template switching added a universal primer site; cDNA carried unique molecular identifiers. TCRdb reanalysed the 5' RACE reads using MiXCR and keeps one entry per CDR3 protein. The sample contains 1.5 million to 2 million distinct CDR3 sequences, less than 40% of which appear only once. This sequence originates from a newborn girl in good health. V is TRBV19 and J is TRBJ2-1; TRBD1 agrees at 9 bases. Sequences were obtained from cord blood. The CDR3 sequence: CASSIEDRGYNEQFF. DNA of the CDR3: TGTGCCAGTAGTATAGAAGACAGGGGGTACAATGAGCAGTTCTTC.